The clone carrying this T cell receptor (beta chain) was seen once. Trimming removed 0 bases from V and 6 bases from J; junction bases left unmatched: 2. The CDR3 consists of 15 residues. Germline CDR1 is SGHRS and CDR2 is YFSETQ. Sequencing was performed with immunoSEQ multiplex PCR; in TCRdb, only in-frame clones are kept and a portion is missing. The sample includes about 110,000 clones, about 87% of them seen just once. This sample stems from a study of T cell responses to AZD1222 COVID-19 vaccine. The sample was peripheral blood, taken on day 0 of AZD1222 vaccination. This rearrangement joins TRBV5-1 to TRBJ2-1; 11 nucleotides agree with TRBD1. The TCR was taken from an adult in good health. This CDR3 is CASSLEGQGVNEQFF. The CDR3 bases are TGCGCCAGCAGCTTGGAGGGACAGGGGGTCAATGAGCAGTTCTTC. The full variable domain, rest sourced from reference TRBV5-1 and TRBJ2-1, is KAGVTQTPRYLIKTRGQQVTLSCSPISGHRSVSWYQQTPGQGLQFLFEYFSETQRNKGNFPGRFSGRQFSNSRSEMNVSTLELGDSALYLCASSLEGQGVNEQFFGPGTRLTVL.